This T cell receptor (beta chain) is from a study of cytomegalovirus exposure and HLA in healthy donors listed by TCRdb under 2017. About the study as a whole: An earlier analysis of roughly 570 of the donors reported 276 Gb of sequence data and around 120 million unique TCR beta sequences obtained from around 190 million T cells. To decide whether each TCR beta V gene segment behaved as functional or pseudogenic, an earlier analysis of several hundred of the donors relied on high-throughput TCR beta sequencing. About 300 gigabases of sequencing data and 70 million to 100 million unique TCR sequences were included in an early release covering over 600 HLA-typed donors. Four to six DR-DQ haplotypes were handled as single units for association and clustering, since linkage in the cohort was strong. Alongside the repertoire data, information on donor age, sex, ethnicity and CMV serostatus was compiled. A later genetic analysis used genome-wide SNP genotypes for about 65% of the roughly 700 donors, treating that subset as a discovery cohort. The study aimed to test whether cataloging public T cell receptors could reveal signatures of past pathogen exposure. Rather than drawing on any new phenotypic data, the later analysis identified candidate immune exposures from TCR beta sequences and the way those sequences occurred across donors. On average, roughly 200,000 unique TCR beta nucleotide sequences were sequenced per donor among some 420 genotyped donors of the cohort, with 15% to 20% of those sequences being non-productive. Every discovery cohort repertoire had been produced on one sequencing platform. The study used immunosequencing to profile the T cell repertoires of more than 650 subjects and linked those repertoires to cytomegalovirus serostatus. The number of typed donors differed by locus: about 620-640 for A, B, C, DRB1 and DQB1; approximately 530 for DQA1; 606 for DPA1; and around 450 for DPB1. Of the roughly 400 genotyped donors, 81% were placed in the genetic ancestry cluster associated with self-reported Caucasian donors. The study combined high-throughput TCR immunosequencing, statistical association of individual TCRs with disease status, and machine learning to predict cytomegalovirus infection status. HLA typing covered class I and class II loci at four-digit resolution. To study patterns of TCR occurrence, a later analysis re-analyzed previously published TCR beta repertoires from several hundred donors and added high-resolution HLA genotyping. In addition to the first cohort of hundreds of subjects, a separate validation cohort of 120 different subjects was used.

Counted from cysteine to phenylalanine, this CDR3 has 13 amino acids. Just the 39-base CDR3 DNA is kept, in frame starting at base 1. V sheds 4 bases and J sheds 2 bases, leaving 8 bases between their ends. CDR1 KGHSH and CDR2 LQKENI were looked up in the germline V gene. Of note for this clone: The specificity of this receptor is unknown. No qualities accompany the bases; no much larger clone lies one base away.

The investigation overall reported the following: A later genetic analysis reported fewer N-insertions in productive TCRs among donors in an Asian-associated ancestry cluster than the roughly 650-donor mean. The classifier was reported to diagnose cytomegalovirus status with high specificity and sensitivity in both the original cohort and the validation cohort. Correlated functional status among segregating V segments might be attributable to linkage disequilibrium, but an unknown experimental factor could not be ruled out. Most TCR sequences were seen in very few donors, while some public TCRs were found in many individuals. Broadly in line with IMGT annotations, most TCR beta V segments showed up in productive rearrangements about 90% or about 30% of the time in an earlier analysis of some 590 of the donors. The only immune exposure information available for the cohort was CMV serostatus. Sequencing depth was assumed to be roughly uniform across donors in the presence/absence analyses, though that assumption may not hold. Several of the top co-occurrence clusters appeared to be linked to parvovirus B19, influenza, CMV and Epstein-Barr virus, according to a later analysis. Because counts were too low, about 18 rarely observed V segments, including chromosome 9 orphons, were left out of the earlier analysis of some 640 of the donors. When HLA alleles, especially DR and DQ, strongly co-occurred, TCR associations were difficult to assign to individual alleles. It was suggested by the authors that the approach could potentially be generalized to other disease states and immunological phenotypes. In a later genetic analysis, a missense DCLRE1C variant was associated with V-gene and J-gene trimming of TCR beta chains, and the association was replicated in an independent cohort. The 87-base-pair reads could not distinguish some IMGT-functional V segments, including TRBV6-2 and TRBV6-3, so those segments were excluded. This cohort had only TCR beta chains sequenced, and the lack of alpha or paired-chain data limited which features could be detected. In the study, approximately 160 TCR beta chains were listed as associated with cytomegalovirus. Specific HLA alleles were associated with more than 15,000 TCR beta sequences at a false discovery rate of 0.05 in a later analysis. A few of the identified cytomegalovirus-associated TCR beta chains were confirmed in vitro to be specific for cytomegalovirus antigens. A later analysis found that most CMV-associated TCR beta chains appeared HLA-restricted, with HLA associations seemingly driven largely by CMV exposure. According to a later analysis, TCR association rates differed among HLA loci, with DRB1 alleles showing the most associated TCRs and HLA-C alleles showing the fewest. A further reported finding was that TCR beta sequences accurately predicted the HLA-A and HLA-B alleles for most subjects in the first cohort. A later analysis found that HLA-associated TCR beta chains were more clonally expanded and had lower generation probabilities than equally common non-associated chains. A cluster of highly shared sequence variants was judged likely to be a technical artifact of the sequencing pipeline. Because HLA typing was unavailable for some donors at each locus, only the typed subset was used in association tests.

Library preparation was by the immunoSEQ multiplex PCR assay. For the multiplex PCR, a mixture combining 60 forward primers for TCR Vbeta segments and 13 reverse primers for TCR Jbeta segments was used. The CDR3 region of rearranged TCR beta genes was amplified from genomic DNA with a multiplex PCR assay. The amplified TCR beta libraries were sequenced on the Illumina HiSeq System as 87-base-pair reads. Processing in the source paper ran as follows. A later analysis tallied 80 million to 95 million unique TCR beta chains across the 666 repertoires, and roughly 11 million of those chains were shared by two or more donors. Raw reads were error-corrected and collapsed into unique sequences with a nearest-neighbor algorithm that merged closely related sequences to remove PCR and sequencing errors. V, D and J gene segments were assigned by aligning CDR3 sequences to IMGT reference sequences. For a sequence to be retained, at least a six-nucleotide match to both a V gene segment and a J gene segment was required. Rearrangements were called productive when the CDR3 lacked stop codons and stayed in frame with V and J; all others were non-productive. Following IMGT convention, CDR3 was defined as the stretch from the second conserved V-encoded cysteine to the conserved J-encoded phenylalanine. The earlier analysis of about 610 of the donors excluded any sequence lacking an unambiguous match to a single V gene segment. In an earlier analysis of around 590 of the donors, a V segment was called functional when productive rearrangements were above 56.7%, and segregating when the standard deviation between donors exceeded 5%. To diagnose cytomegalovirus status from the catalog of TCR beta chain sequences, a statistical classification framework was built. A later analysis assigned V and J genes by comparing TCR nucleotide sequences with IMGT/GENE-DB human TR gene sequences. A later analysis assigned CDR3 sequences and most-parsimonious VDJ recombination scenarios with the TCRdist pipeline. A later analysis defined each TCR beta chain by its CDR3 amino acid sequence plus V-gene family, and excluded reads lacking a unique V-gene family. A later analysis removed roughly 590 highly shared, low-generation-probability nucleotide sequences to deal with suspected cross-contamination and a sequencing artifact. In a later analysis, a clonal expansion index was calculated for each public chain from normalized within-repertoire ranks of inferred template counts. In a later analysis, generation probabilities were computed using a VDJ recombination model fitted to out-of-frame rearrangements, and the results were checked against IGoR. In a later analysis, hypergeometric tests were used to score TCR-TCR, TCR-HLA and TCR-CMV co-occurrence, with a repertoire-size bias correction applied to TCR pairs. A later analysis estimated false discovery rates by permuting HLA or CMV assignments 20 times. In a later analysis, co-occurring TCRs were grouped using DBSCAN, and TCRdist sequence similarity was added for clustering within HLA-allele-positive subsets. Repertoires with fewer than 30,000 or more than 120,000 public chains were left out of co-occurrence clustering, as were five repertoires with anomalous nucleotide sharing. Here the immuneACCESS table is served through TCRdb, limited to in-frame sequences with V and J called. Missing clones are a known gap in these copies; in checked studies unresolved V genes cover under half, and the rest lacks a known reason. V, J and clone size are those of that table, while D and trimming were read from the DNA. The sample table records tens of thousands of clones; approximately 64% of these occur just once. About 22% of the sample belongs to the ten largest clones.

The cohort consisted of fewer than 700 healthy bone marrow donors. At the time of sampling, all cohort members were nominally healthy, though unrecorded immune exposures were likely present. The donor tested CMV seropositive and was one of the 289 seropositive cohort members. A peripheral blood sample was collected from each donor, and TCR beta sequencing was performed on peripheral blood mononuclear cells. The Qiagen DNeasy Blood Extraction Kit was used to extract genomic DNA from the blood cell samples. The clonotype comes from a woman between 45 and 65 years old in good health and CMV-seropositive. Recombination joined TRBV18 with TRBJ1-1; the D gene is possibly TRBD1, with 5 bases matching. The material sequenced was PBMCs. The CDR3 sequence is CASSLGLNTEAFF. The DNA reads as follows: TGTGCCAGCTCACTGGGGCTTAACACTGAAGCTTTCTTT. Outside the CDR3, residues come from the reference TRBV18 and TRBJ1-1 proteins, so the full variable domain is: NAGVMQNPRHLVRRRGQEARLRCSPMKGHSHVYWYRQLPEEGLKFMVYLQKENIIDESGMPKERFSAEFPKEGPSILRIQQVVRGDSAAYFCASSLGLNTEAFFGQGTRLTVV.